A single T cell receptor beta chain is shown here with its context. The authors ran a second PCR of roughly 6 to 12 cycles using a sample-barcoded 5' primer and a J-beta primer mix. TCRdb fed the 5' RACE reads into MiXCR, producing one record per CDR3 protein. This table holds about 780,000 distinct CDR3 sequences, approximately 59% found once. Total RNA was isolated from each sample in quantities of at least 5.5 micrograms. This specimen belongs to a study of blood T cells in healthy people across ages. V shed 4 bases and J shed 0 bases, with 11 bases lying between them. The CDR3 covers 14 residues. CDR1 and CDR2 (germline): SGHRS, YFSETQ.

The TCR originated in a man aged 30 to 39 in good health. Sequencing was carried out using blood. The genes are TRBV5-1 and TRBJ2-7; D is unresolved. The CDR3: CASSVGYGSYEQYF. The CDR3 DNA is TGCGCCAGCAGCGTGGGGTACGGCTCCTACGAGCAGTACTTC.